This TCR beta chain comes out of a study of PD-1 blockade in classical Hodgkin lymphoma. General study findings and limits: As was reported, newly diagnosed patients showed lower baseline TCR diversity than healthy donors did. Baseline diversity was lower in partial responders and progressors than complete responders. The causes of the repertoire differences, possibly disease activity or prior therapy, remain undefined. There was a significant rise in CD4+ TCR diversity by C4D1, with no such rise for CD8+.

Every patient relapsed after autologous stem cell transplantation, and brentuximab vedotin exposure varied. With respect to this clone: Its antigen is unidentified.

Germline V gene sequence: CDR1 SGHNT, CDR2 YYREEE (reference sequence). The CDR3 has 17 amino acids. V lost 2 bases, J lost 5 bases, and 6 bases stayed unmatched. The method was immunoSEQ multiplex PCR; TCRdb's version includes in-frame clones alone and lacks a portion of them. The table lists about 100,000 clones, approximately 88% of them singletons. Sequenced material: peripheral blood mononuclear cells (PBMCs), taken at baseline. This TCR was recovered from a human donor with classical Hodgkin lymphoma. V and J are TRBV5-4 and TRBJ2-1; 14 nucleotides agree with TRBD2. The CDR3 nucleotides are TGTGCCAGCAGCTTATCCCCGGGACTAGCGGGGGACAATGAGCAGTTCTTC. It specifies CASSLSPGLAGDNEQFF.